The rows below give T cell receptor beta chains drawn from one sample of a study of blood T cell repertoires in COVID-19. Some clones are missing from TCRdb's copy, which holds only in-frame ones; the method was immunoSEQ multiplex PCR. The sample includes about 380,000 clones, about 88% of them seen just once. Sequences were obtained from PBMCs or T cells enriched from blood (not recorded which). Receptors originate from a young woman who had recovered from COVID-19. Both conserved end residues are part of each CDR3.

v_call	j_call	cdr3_aa
TRBV3-1/TRBV3-2	TRBJ1-2	CASSQRTDRSNYGYTF
TRBV7-6	TRBJ1-3	CASSAGQGAGNTIYF
TRBV2	TRBJ1-1	CASKRGGAPTEAFF
TRBV29-1	TRBJ2-3	CSVLRLPGTDTQYF
TRBV9	TRBJ1-2	CASSPRPGNYGYTF
TRBV7-8	TRBJ1-5	CASSLDRNQPQHF
TRBV27	TRBJ2-5	CASSLAGLQETQYF
TRBV10-3	TRBJ1-1	CALQTDTNTEAFF
TRBV6-5	TRBJ1-1	CASSPDSLNTEAFF
TRBV28	TRBJ1-6	CASLDRVNSPLHF
TRBV12-3/TRBV12-4	TRBJ1-3	CASTIPRGTIYF
TRBV2	TRBJ2-7	CASSRGLGEQYF
TRBV19	TRBJ1-4	CASTRATNEKLFF
TRBV12-3/TRBV12-4	TRBJ2-5	CASSFSQAETQYF
TRBV3-1/TRBV3-2	TRBJ2-5	CASSQVRRLGGETQYF
TRBV13	TRBJ1-1	CASSFSSRGTEAFF
TRBV27	TRBJ1-2	CASLSWTGGRYGYTF
TRBV5-5	TRBJ2-2	CASSPGGYGSNTGELFF
TRBV6-2/TRBV6-3	TRBJ1-6	CASSPMNSPLHF
TRBV3-1/TRBV3-2	TRBJ1-1	CASSQGQGGKAFF